Presented here are 12 T cell receptor beta chains from one specimen sequenced in a study of shared clonotypes between healthy human individuals. Measured with immunoSEQ multiplex PCR; TCRdb has only the in-frame clones, and not every one. The sample contains more than 2 million clones, nearly 97% of which appear only once. Sequenced: naive CD4+ T cells sorted from blood. Subset described: CD45RA+ positively selected. The receptors originated from a young man in good health.

The J gene is TRBJ2-6, the V gene TRBV14, with D perhaps TRBD1 (5 bases). Germline CDR1 is SGHDN and CDR2 is FVKESK. The CDR3 has 16 amino acids. V gave up 1 base and J gave up 2 bases, with 9 bases separating them. CDR3 amino acids: CASSQVIGAGANVLTF. The CDR3 bases are TGTGCCAGCAGCCAAGTCATAGGGGCTGGGGCCAACGTCCTGACTTTC.

This clone has only one observation. The J gene is TRBJ1-1, the V gene TRBV6-6; the D is unclear. V was clipped by 5 bases and J by 6 bases, with 10 bases between them. This CDR3 spans 12 amino acids. In germline, CDR1 is MNHNY, CDR2 SVGAGI (reference sequence). For the CDR3, the DNA is TGTGCCAGCAGTCCCCAGAGGCCTGAAGCTTTCTTT. Encoded protein: CASSPQRPEAFF.

The chain recombines TRBV5-8 with TRBJ2-7; 11 bases are shared with TRBD2. V lost 0 bases, J lost 2 bases, and 7 bases stayed unmatched. CDR1 SGHTS and CDR2 YDEGEE come from the germline V gene. This CDR3 has 17 residues. DNA of the CDR3: TGTGCCAGCAGCTTGGCCACCACTAGCGGGAGAACCTACGAGCAGTACTTC. As protein: CASSLATTSGRTYEQYF.

This rearrangement joins TRBV5-1 to TRBJ1-1, with 7 bases matching TRBD1. This CDR3 has 13 amino acids. V lost 3 bases and J lost 11; bases outside the gene matches: 10. The germline CDR1 and CDR2 sequences are SGHRS and YFSETQ. The CDR3 is CASSSNDRERAFF. In nucleotides, the CDR3 is TGCGCCAGCAGCTCAAACGACAGGGAACGCGCTTTCTTT. The full variable domain, its missing parts supplied by reference TRBV5-1 and TRBJ1-1, is KAGVTQTPRYLIKTRGQQVTLSCSPISGHRSVSWYQQTPGQGLQFLFEYFSETQRNKGNFPGRFSGRQFSNSRSEMNVSTLELGDSALYLCASSSNDRERAFFGQGTRLTVV.

The rearrangement uses TRBV5-6 and TRBJ1-3; D is undetermined. Looked up from germline, CDR1 is SGHDT and CDR2 is YYEEEE. The CDR3 loop spans 13 amino acids. V was shortened by 4 bases and J by 4 bases, with 9 bases between the two germline ends. CDR3 DNA sequence: TGTGCCAGCAGCCTGCTCTCGGGAAACACCATATATTTT. Translating gives CASSLLSGNTIYF.

Remarks on this clone: This same CDR3 is encoded by further DNA sequences in the sample. This rearrangement joins TRBV5-1 to TRBJ1-3, with no clear D. The CDR3 covers 14 residues. Germline CDR1 and CDR2: SGHRS and YFSETQ. Trimming cost V 4 bases and J 2 bases, with 10 bases left between them. CDR3 DNA: TGCGCCAGCAGCCTGGGGTCCACTGGAAACACCATATATTTT. Amino acid sequence: CASSLGSTGNTIYF.

This clone was detected only once. The sample carries other DNA sequences with the same CDR3. The V call is TRBV6-4, the J call TRBJ1-1, with D maybe TRBD1 (6 bases). CDR1 MRHNA and CDR2 SNTAGT come from the germline V gene. The CDR3 is made up of 14 amino acids. Trimming cost V 3 bases and J 4 bases, with 12 bases left between them. CDR3 bases: TGTGCCAGCAGTGAACAGGGTTCCGGCACTGAAGCTTTCTTT. Its protein is CASSEQGSGTEAFF.

This clone was detected once. This chain connects TRBV18 to TRBJ2-3; a weak D match, TRBD2 (6 bases). CDR1 is KGHSH, CDR2 LQKENI, per germline. V shed 2 bases and J shed 3 bases, with 15 bases lying between them. This CDR3 comprises 16 residues. The CDR3 is CASSPSRLSGTDTQYF. The CDR3 nucleotides are TGTGCCAGCTCACCAAGCCGGTTAAGCGGGACAGATACGCAGTATTTT.

V usage is TRBV18 and J usage is TRBJ2-7, with 9 bases aligning to TRBD2. There are 16 residues in the CDR3. Germline V lookup: CDR1 KGHSH, CDR2 LQKENI. J lost 5 bases, V lost 2 bases, and 10 bases had no gene match. The CDR3 sequence is CASSPMHSGRGDEQYF. CDR3 DNA: TGTGCCAGCTCACCAATGCATAGCGGGAGAGGGGACGAGCAGTACTTC.

J is TRBJ2-7 and V is TRBV10-3; 7 bases align to TRBD1. The length of the CDR3 is 13 residues. Germline CDR1 and CDR2: ENHRY and SYGVKD. V was pared by 3 bases and J by 9 bases, with 8 bases of the junction left unmatched. CDR3 nucleotide sequence: TGTGCCATCAGTGAACCTAACAGGGGAATGCAGTACTTC. This codes for CAISEPNRGMQYF.

The chain recombines TRBV30 with TRBJ1-5; maybe TRBD1 (5 bases). V was shortened by 6 bases and J by 4 bases, with 13 bases between the two germline ends. This CDR3 spans 13 amino acids. CDR1 and CDR2 from the germline V gene are GTSNPN and SVGIG (reference sequence). The CDR3 DNA reads as TGTGCCTGTTCTTCTCAGGGAAATCAGCCCCAGCATTTT. As protein: CACSSQGNQPQHF.

The chain has TRBV10-3 and TRBJ2-7; the match to TRBD1 covers 8 bases. Germline CDR1 reads ENHRY; CDR2 reads SYGVKD. The V gene end was trimmed by 6 bases and the J gene end by 6 bases; junction bases not matched to a gene: 16. The CDR3 has 16 residues. This chain's CDR3 is CAISSSPEQGAGEQYF. The CDR3 DNA follows: TGTGCCATCAGCTCCTCTCCGGAGCAGGGGGCGGGCGAGCAGTACTTC.